This TCR beta chain was sequenced in a study of patients and donors after allogeneic stem cell transplantation (dated by TCRdb to the early 2020s). The V end loses 5 bases and the J end loses 3 bases, and a stretch of 11 bases separates them. Including cysteine and phenylalanine, the CDR3 has 14 amino acids. Of the read, only the CDR3 DNA is kept; its 42 bases are in frame from base 1. A few counts support this clonotype. The specificity of this receptor is unknown. Base-call qualities are not available, and no considerably larger clone is one nucleotide away. Library method: RT-PCR. Sequencing used a NextSeq 550. TCRdb trimmed public reads at Q25 via fastp, called clones via MiXCR and kept in-frame beta chains. All rows with the same CDR3 protein become a single entry with the most common DNA and genes. In this sample the table shows 85,000 to 90,000 distinct CDR3 sequences, 48% of which occur a single time. The ten largest account for around 55% of the sample.

The chain was built from TRBV12-3 or TRBV12-4 and TRBJ1-5, with an unclear D gene assignment. The specimen was blood, either unsorted or a sorted T cell fraction (not recorded which). The sequence was obtained from a human donor who was either an allogeneic HSCT recipient or a stem cell or donor lymphocyte infusion donor (not recorded which). It is not recorded whose cells these are; they may come from a transplant donor. Read as DNA, the sequence is TGTGCCAGCAGTCTAGGACGGGCCAATCAGCCCCAGCATTTT. The translation is CASSLGRANQPQHF.